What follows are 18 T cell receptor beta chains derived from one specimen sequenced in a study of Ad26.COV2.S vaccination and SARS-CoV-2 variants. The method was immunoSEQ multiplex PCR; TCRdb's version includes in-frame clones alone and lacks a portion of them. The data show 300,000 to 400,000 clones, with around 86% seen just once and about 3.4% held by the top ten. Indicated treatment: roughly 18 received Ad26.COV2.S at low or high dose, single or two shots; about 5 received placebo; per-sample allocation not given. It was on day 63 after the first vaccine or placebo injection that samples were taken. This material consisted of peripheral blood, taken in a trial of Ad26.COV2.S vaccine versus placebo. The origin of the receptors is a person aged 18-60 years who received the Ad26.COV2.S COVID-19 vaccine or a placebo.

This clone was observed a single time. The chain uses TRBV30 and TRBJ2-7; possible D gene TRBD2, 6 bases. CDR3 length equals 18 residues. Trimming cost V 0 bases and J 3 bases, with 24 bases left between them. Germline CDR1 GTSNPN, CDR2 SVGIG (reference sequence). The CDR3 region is CAWSVGHGAAGKNYEQYF. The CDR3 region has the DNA TGTGCCTGGAGTGTAGGACACGGAGCGGCGGGGAAAAACTACGAGCAGTACTTC. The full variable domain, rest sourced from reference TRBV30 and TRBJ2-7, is SQTIHQWPATLVQPVGSPLSLECTVEGTSNPNLYWYRQAAGRGLQLLFYSVGIGQISSEVPQNLSASRPQDRQFILSSKKLLLSDSGFYLCAWSVGHGAAGKNYEQYFGPGTRLTVT.

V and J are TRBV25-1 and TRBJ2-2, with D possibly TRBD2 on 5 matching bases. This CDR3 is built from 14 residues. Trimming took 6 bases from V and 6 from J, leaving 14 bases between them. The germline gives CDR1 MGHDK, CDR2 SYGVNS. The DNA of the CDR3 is TGTGCCAGCAGGAGGGCTCTGGGTTCCGGGGAGCTGTTTTTT. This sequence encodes CASRRALGSGELFF. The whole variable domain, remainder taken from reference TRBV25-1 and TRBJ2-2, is EADIYQTPRYLVIGTGKKITLECSQTMGHDKMYWYQQDPGMELHLIHYSYGVNSTEKGDLSSESTVSRIRTEHFPLTLESARPSHTSQYLCASRRALGSGELFFGEGSRLTVL.

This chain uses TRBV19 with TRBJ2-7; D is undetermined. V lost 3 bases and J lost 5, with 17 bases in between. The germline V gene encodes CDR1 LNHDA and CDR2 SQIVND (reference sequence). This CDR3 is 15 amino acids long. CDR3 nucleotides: TGTGCCAGTAGTATTATGGGTTTGTCCATCCACGAGCAGTACTTC. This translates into CASSIMGLSIHEQYF.

The CDR3 DNA is TGTGCCAGCAGCAAATTTGGACCGGGACAAAGCTCTGGAAACACCATATATTTT. Protein: CASSKFGPGQSSGNTIYF. The rearrangement joins TRBV21-1 to TRBJ1-3; the table gives TRBD1 as D, unverified against the DNA. TRBV21-1 is assigned pseudogene status. This CDR3 has 18 residues.

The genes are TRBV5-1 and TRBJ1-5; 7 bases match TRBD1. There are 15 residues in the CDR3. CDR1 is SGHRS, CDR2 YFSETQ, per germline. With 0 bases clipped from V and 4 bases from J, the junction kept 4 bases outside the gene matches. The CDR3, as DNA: TGCGCCAGCAGCTTGGACGGGACAGTAAATCAGCCCCAGCATTTT. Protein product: CASSLDGTVNQPQHF.

In nucleotides, the CDR3 is TGCGCCAGCCAGGGGAATCAGAACACTGAAGCTTTCTTT. Translated, it gives CASQGNQNTEAFF. The rearrangement links TRBV5-1 to TRBJ1-1; the D gene is possibly TRBD1 (6 bases). Trimming left V 7 bases short and J 1 base short, with 11 bases between. Germline CDR1 and CDR2: SGHRS and YFSETQ. The CDR3 is 13 residues long.

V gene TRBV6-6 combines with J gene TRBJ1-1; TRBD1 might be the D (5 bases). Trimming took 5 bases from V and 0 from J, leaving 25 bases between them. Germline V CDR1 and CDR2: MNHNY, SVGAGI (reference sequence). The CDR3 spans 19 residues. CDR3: CASSRVLEWGSGMNTEAFF. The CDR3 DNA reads TGTGCCAGCAGTCGCGTTTTAGAGTGGGGCTCCGGTATGAACACTGAAGCTTTCTTT.

The CDR3 loop is CASSQGDGAGHGYTF. CDR3 nucleotides: TGTGCCAGCAGCCAAGGTGACGGAGCAGGCCATGGCTACACCTTC. V and J are TRBV3-1 (or the pseudogene TRBV3-2) and TRBJ1-2; D is ambiguous. V was pared by 1 base and J by 6 bases, with 15 bases between. Germline loops: CDR1 LGHDT, CDR2 YNNKEL (reference sequence). The CDR3 has 15 amino acids.

CDR3 DNA sequence: TGTGCCAGCACCCCGACCAGCGAACCCCTCCACTTT. Its protein product is CASTPTSEPLHF. V is TRBV7-8 and J is TRBJ1-6, with D unresolved. This CDR3 is 12 amino acids long. Trimming took 7 bases from V and 12 from J, leaving 13 bases between them. The germline V gene encodes CDR1 SGHVS and CDR2 FQNEAQ.

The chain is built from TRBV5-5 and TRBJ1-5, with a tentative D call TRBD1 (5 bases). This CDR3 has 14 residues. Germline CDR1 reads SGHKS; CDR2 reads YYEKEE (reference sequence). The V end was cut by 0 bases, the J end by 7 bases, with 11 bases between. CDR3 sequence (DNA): TGTGCCAGCAGCTTGGAGGCAGGGTCCCAGCCCCAGCATTTT. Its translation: CASSLEAGSQPQHF.

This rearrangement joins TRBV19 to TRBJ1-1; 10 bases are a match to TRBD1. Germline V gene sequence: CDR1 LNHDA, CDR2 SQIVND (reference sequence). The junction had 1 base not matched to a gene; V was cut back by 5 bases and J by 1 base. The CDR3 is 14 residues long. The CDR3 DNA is TGTGCCAGTAGTCGGGACAGGGGGAACACTGAAGCTTTCTTT. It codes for CASSRDRGNTEAFF.

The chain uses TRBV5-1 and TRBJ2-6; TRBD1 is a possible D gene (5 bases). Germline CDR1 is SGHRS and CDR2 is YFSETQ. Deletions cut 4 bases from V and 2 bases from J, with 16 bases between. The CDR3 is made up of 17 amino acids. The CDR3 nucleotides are TGCGCCAGCAGCCCGGGCTTTCAGGGTACTGGGGCCAACGTCCTGACTTTC. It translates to CASSPGFQGTGANVLTF.

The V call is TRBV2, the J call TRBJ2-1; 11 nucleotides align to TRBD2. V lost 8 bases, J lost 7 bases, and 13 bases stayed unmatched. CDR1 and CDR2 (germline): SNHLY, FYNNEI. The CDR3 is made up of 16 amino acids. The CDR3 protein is CASPVGRLAGFNEQFF. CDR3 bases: TGTGCCAGCCCGGTTGGTCGACTAGCGGGGTTTAATGAGCAGTTCTTC.

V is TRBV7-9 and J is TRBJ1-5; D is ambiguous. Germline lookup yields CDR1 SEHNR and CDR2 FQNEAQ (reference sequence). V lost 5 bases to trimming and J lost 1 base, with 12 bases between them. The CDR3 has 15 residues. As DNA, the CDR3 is TGTGCCAGCAGCGAGGAGGGAGCGAGCAATCAGCCCCAGCATTTT. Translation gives CASSEEGASNQPQHF.

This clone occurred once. The CDR3 region is CASIKTSSGNTIYF. DNA of the CDR3: TGTGCCAGCATCAAAACGAGCTCTGGAAACACCATATATTTT. The chain joins TRBV6-5 to TRBJ1-3; D call uncertain. Germline CDR1 reads MNHEY; CDR2 reads SVGAGI. V was cut by 7 bases and J by 0 bases, with 10 bases left in between. The CDR3 length is 14 residues.

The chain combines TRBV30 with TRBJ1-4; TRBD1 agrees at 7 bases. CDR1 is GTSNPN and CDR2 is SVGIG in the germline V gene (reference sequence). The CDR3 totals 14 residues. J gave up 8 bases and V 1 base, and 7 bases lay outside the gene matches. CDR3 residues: CAWSARQGYEKLFF. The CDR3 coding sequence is TGTGCCTGGAGTGCTCGACAGGGTTACGAAAAACTGTTTTTT.

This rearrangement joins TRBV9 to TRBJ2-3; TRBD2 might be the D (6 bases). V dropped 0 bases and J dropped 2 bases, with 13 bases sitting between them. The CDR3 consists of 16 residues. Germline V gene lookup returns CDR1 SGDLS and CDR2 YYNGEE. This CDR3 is CASSVVGRGATDTQYF. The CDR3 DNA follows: TGTGCCAGCAGCGTAGTGGGCCGCGGGGCCACAGATACGCAGTATTTT.

The CDR3 protein is CASSLGQWNTEAFF. The CDR3 DNA follows: TGTGCCAGCAGTTTGGGGCAGTGGAACACTGAAGCTTTCTTT. The chain has TRBV6-2 or TRBV6-3 and TRBJ1-1, with TRBD1 as a possible D gene (5 bases). CDR1 and CDR2 (germline): MNHEY, SVGEGT. The CDR3 totals 14 residues. With 4 bases removed from V and 1 base from J, the gap between germline ends came to 10 bases.